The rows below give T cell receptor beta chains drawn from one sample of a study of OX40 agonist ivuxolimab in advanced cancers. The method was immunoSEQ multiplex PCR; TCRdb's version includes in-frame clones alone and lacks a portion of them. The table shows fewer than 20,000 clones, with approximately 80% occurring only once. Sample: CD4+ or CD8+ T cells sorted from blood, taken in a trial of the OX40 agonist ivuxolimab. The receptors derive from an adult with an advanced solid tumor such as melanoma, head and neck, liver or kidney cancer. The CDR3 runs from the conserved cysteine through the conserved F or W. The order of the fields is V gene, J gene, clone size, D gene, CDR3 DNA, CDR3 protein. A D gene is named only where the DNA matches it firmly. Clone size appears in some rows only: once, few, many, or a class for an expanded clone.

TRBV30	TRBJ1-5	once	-	TGTGCCTGGAGTCCCTCAACCGGTTGGCAGCCCCAGCATTTT	CAWSPSTGWQPQHF
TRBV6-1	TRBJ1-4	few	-	TGTGCCAGCAGTCGCTTGGGGGGAAGTGAAAAACTGTTTTTT	CASSRLGGSEKLFF
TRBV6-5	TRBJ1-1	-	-	TGTGCCAGCAGTTATGGTGGGACAGCTTTCTTT	CASSYGGTAFF
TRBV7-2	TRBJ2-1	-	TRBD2	TGTGCCAGCAGCTCCGTGGGACTAGCGTCTGAGCAGTTCTTC	CASSSVGLASEQFF
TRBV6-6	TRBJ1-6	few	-	TGTGCCAGCAGTTACTCTTTCCCAGAAGGGGCCCTCCACTTT	CASSYSFPEGALHF
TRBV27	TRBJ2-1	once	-	TGTGCCAGCAACGGGATGGGCTACAATGAGCAGTTCTTC	CASNGMGYNEQFF
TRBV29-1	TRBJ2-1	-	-	TGCAGCGTGGGGGAAGACTTATCCTACAATGAGCAGTTCTTC	CSVGEDLSYNEQFF
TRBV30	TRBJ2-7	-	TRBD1	TGTGCCTGGAGTGGACAGGGCTACGAGCAGTACTTC	CAWSGQGYEQYF
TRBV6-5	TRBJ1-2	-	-	TGTGCCAGCAGTTCCGCCCCCTTAGGGAACTACTATGGCTACACCTTC	CASSSAPLGNYYGYTF
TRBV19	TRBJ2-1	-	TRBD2	TGTGCCAGTAGGGAACTAGCGGGGGGACCCAATGAGCAGTTCTTC	CASRELAGGPNEQFF
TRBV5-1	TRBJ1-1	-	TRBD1	TGCGCCAGCAGCTTGGCCCCAGGGGGCGCGGACACTGAAGCTTTCTTT	CASSLAPGGADTEAFF
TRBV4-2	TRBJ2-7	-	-	TGTGCCAGCAGCCTCGAACAGGGATTCTACGAGCAGTACTTC	CASSLEQGFYEQYF
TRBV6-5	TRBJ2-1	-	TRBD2	TGTGCCAGCAGTTACTCTACGGGACTAGTCGCCAATGAGCAGTTCTTC	CASSYSTGLVANEQFF
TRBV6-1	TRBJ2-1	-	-	TGTGCCAGCAGTGAAAGTAAGGTTCCCGTCCATGAGCAGTTCTTC	CASSESKVPVHEQFF
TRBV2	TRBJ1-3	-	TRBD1	TGTGCCAGCACCCGCGAGGGGGCTAGCGGAAACACCATATATTTT	CASTREGASGNTIYF
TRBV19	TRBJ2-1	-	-	TGTGCCAGTAGTGTTTCTCAGGGGCTAAGCTCCTACAATGAGCAGTTCTTC	CASSVSQGLSSYNEQFF
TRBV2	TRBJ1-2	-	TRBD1	TGTGCCAGCAGGTCGGGACAGGGTTGGTATGGCTACACCTTC	CASRSGQGWYGYTF
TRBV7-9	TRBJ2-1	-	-	TGTGCCAGCAGCTTATCAGGCGGTGAGCAGTTCTTC	CASSLSGGEQFF
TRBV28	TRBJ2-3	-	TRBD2	TGTGCCAGCAAACTTAGCGGGAGGGCTTTAGATACGCAGTATTTT	CASKLSGRALDTQYF
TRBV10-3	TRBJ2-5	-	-	TGTGCCATCAGTGAGTCGGGACACGCTAGAGAGACCCAGTACTTC	CAISESGHARETQYF
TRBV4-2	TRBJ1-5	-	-	TGTGCCAGCAGCCAAGACCGGGGGGGTGATCAGCCCCAGCATTTT	CASSQDRGGDQPQHF
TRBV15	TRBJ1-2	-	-	TGTGCCACCAGTCTTCCGGGACGGTCCTCCGGCGGCTACACCTTC	CATSLPGRSSGGYTF
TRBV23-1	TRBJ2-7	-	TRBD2	TGCGCCAGCAGTCAATCGAGCGGGACGGGGGAGCAGTACTTC	CASSQSSGTGEQYF
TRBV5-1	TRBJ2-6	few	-	TGCGCCAGCAGCTTGGTGGGGGCGCGGGGGGCCAACGTCCTGACTTTC	CASSLVGARGANVLTF
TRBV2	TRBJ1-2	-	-	TGTGCCAGCAAGGGCAGGGTTAACTATGGCTACACCTTC	CASKGRVNYGYTF
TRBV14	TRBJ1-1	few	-	TGTGCCAGCAGCCAAACGGGAGGAACTGAAGCTTTCTTT	CASSQTGGTEAFF
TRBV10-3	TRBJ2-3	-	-	TGTGCCATCAGTGAAACCGGCGAAACCACAGATACGCAGTATTTT	CAISETGETTDTQYF
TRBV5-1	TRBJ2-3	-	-	TGCGCCAGCAGCTTGTACCAGGGCCCCGGTACAGATACGCAGTATTTT	CASSLYQGPGTDTQYF
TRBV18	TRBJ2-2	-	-	TGTGCCAGCTCACCAGTTTCAGAATGGTCGGTCACCGGGGAGCTGTTTTTT	CASSPVSEWSVTGELFF
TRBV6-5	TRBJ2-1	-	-	TGTGCCAGCAGTTACATGGGAAGGGGTAGGGGCAATGAGCAGTTCTTC	CASSYMGRGRGNEQFF
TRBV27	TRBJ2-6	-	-	TGTGCCAGCACCCCGACTGGGGCCAACGTCCTGACTTTC	CASTPTGANVLTF
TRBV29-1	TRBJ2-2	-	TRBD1	TGCAGCGCCGGGACAGGGGGGAACACCGGGGAGCTGTTTTTT	CSAGTGGNTGELFF
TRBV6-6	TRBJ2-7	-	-	TGTGCCAGCGAAGAGGGGGGATACTTC	CASEEGGYF
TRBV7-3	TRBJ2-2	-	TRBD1	TGTGCCAGCAGCTCCCGCGTTTCGACAGGGGCCGGGGAGCTGTTTTTT	CASSSRVSTGAGELFF
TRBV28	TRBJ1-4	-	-	TGTGCCAGCTCGGGGTTGGAAGAAAAACTGTTTTTT	CASSGLEEKLFF
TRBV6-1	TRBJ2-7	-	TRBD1	TGTGCCAGCAGTAGTTACCGGGACAGTCGCTACGAGCAGTACTTC	CASSSYRDSRYEQYF
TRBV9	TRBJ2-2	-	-	TGTGCCAGCAGCGTAGATGCGGGGACGAACACCGGGGAGCTGTTTTTT	CASSVDAGTNTGELFF
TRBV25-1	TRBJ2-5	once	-	-	CAFFGDRGREQYF
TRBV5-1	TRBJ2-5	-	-	TGCGCCAGCAGCGAGGGGACCGGGACGGATGAGACCCAGTACTTC	CASSEGTGTDETQYF
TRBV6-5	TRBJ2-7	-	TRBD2	TGTGCCAGCAAAGGGACTAGCGTGGACGAGCAGTACTTC	CASKGTSVDEQYF
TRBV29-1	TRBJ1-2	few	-	TGCAGCGCCCAGGACAGATATGGCTACACCTTC	CSAQDRYGYTF
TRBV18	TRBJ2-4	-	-	TGTGCCAGCTCGGTCGGGACGGCTCACCAAAACATTCAGTACTTC	CASSVGTAHQNIQYF
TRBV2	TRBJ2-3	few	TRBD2	TGTGCCAGCAGCCCAACTAGCGGGTACGCAGATACGCAGTATTTT	CASSPTSGYADTQYF
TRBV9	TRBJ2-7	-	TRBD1	TGTGCCAGCAGCCCCCGGACAGGGGGCGAGCAGTACTTC	CASSPRTGGEQYF
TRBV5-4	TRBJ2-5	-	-	TGTGCCAGCAGCTTGGTAGGGAGGAGGGGCCAAGAGACCCAGTACTTC	CASSLVGRRGQETQYF
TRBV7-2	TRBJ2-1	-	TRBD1	TGTGCCAGCAGCTTAGCGGGACAGGGTTGGAATGAGCAGTTCTTC	CASSLAGQGWNEQFF
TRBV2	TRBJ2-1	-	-	TGTGCCAGCGCCCCGAAGTCGGCGCCCAACGCACATGAGCAGTTCTTC	CASAPKSAPNAHEQFF
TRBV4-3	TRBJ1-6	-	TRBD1	TGCGCCAGCAGCCTAGAGCTGATGGACAGGGGTCAGAATTCACCCCTCCACTTT	CASSLELMDRGQNSPLHF
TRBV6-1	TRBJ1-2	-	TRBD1	TGTGCCAGCAGTGAAGAAGGGACAGGGGCCTATGGCTACACCTTC	CASSEEGTGAYGYTF
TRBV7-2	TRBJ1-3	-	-	TGTGCCAGCAGCTTGGTGGGGCGCTCTGGAAACACCATATATTTT	CASSLVGRSGNTIYF
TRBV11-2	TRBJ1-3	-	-	TGTGCCAGCAGCTTAAACTTTCGGGGAGGGTCCTCTGGAAACACCATATATTTT	CASSLNFRGGSSGNTIYF
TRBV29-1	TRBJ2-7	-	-	TGCAGCGCCCCGGGACAAGGATCCGAGCAGTACTTC	CSAPGQGSEQYF
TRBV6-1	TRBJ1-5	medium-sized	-	TGTGCCAGCAGTGAAGGGCAGGGGCAGCCCCAGCATTTT	CASSEGQGQPQHF